This TCR beta chain stems from a study of T cell changes during pregnancy in multiple sclerosis. TCRdb keeps only in-frame clones here, not all; method: immunoSEQ multiplex PCR. The sample has roughly 61,000 clones, roughly 94% seen once. CDR3 length equals 13 residues. V lost 5 bases, J lost 15 bases, and 20 bases lay in between. Germline V gives CDR1 SGHVS, CDR2 FQNEAQ. The rearrangement links TRBV7-8 to TRBJ2-1; TRBD2 might be the D (6 bases). The specimen was CD8+ T cells from peripheral blood mononuclear cells, collected after pregnancy. The source of this sequence is a female donor with multiple sclerosis, enrolled in a pregnancy study. Written as DNA, the CDR3 is TGTGCCAGCAGCGACGCAAGGGGCTACGGGGGGTTCTTC. Protein: CASSDARGYGGFF.